The rows below give T cell receptor beta chains drawn from one sample of a study of T cells after somatic rescue of genetic block. Profiling relied on immunoSEQ multiplex PCR, and the TCRdb table lists in-frame clones only, not all of them. The profile covers tens of thousands of clones, with roughly 90% appearing a single time and 2.9% taken by the ten largest. The sample taken for sequencing was peripheral blood mononuclear cells (PBMCs). The receptors stem from a man aged 40-49 years. Both conserved end residues are part of each CDR3. Each record gives: J gene, V gene, CDR3 length, D gene, clone size, CDR3 protein, CDR3 DNA. The D gene is left open where the match is weak. Size tells how often a clone was seen (once, few, many) or the class of an expanded clone, and some rows leave it out.

TRBJ1-5 TRBV5-5 16 TRBD1 . CASSLMGQGDGGPQHF TGTGCCAGCAGCTTGATGGGACAGGGGGACGGAGGGCCCCAGCATTTT
TRBJ1-2 TRBV5-3 14 . once CARSLPRAASGYTF TGTGCCAGAAGCTTGCCCAGGGCAGCCTCCGGCTACACCTTC
TRBJ1-6 TRBV19 15 . . CASRNDRKPNSPLHF TGTGCCAGTAGGAACGACAGAAAGCCGAATTCACCCCTCCACTTT
TRBJ1-5 TRBV30 13 . once CAWSVRGTQPQHF TGTGCCTGGAGTGTACGAGGTACTCAGCCCCAGCATTTT
TRBJ1-2 TRBV6-6 13 . . CASSVQAGYGYTF TGTGCCAGCAGTGTCCAGGCCGGCTATGGCTACACCTTC
TRBJ1-2 TRBV7-8 17 TRBD1 . CASSLPLYIRQGGGYTF TGTGCCAGCAGCTTACCCCTCTACATTAGACAGGGCGGCGGCTACACCTTC
TRBJ2-7 TRBV9 17 TRBD1 . CASSVDDGTGENYEQYF TGTGCCAGCAGCGTAGATGACGGGACAGGAGAGAATTACGAGCAGTACTTC
TRBJ1-5 TRBV6-1 14 TRBD1 . CASSEGTGHQPQHF TGTGCCAGCAGTGAAGGGACAGGGCATCAGCCCCAGCATTTT
TRBJ1-2 TRBV12-5 15 . . CASGLVIRGGYGYTF TGTGCTAGTGGTTTGGTAATACGAGGGGGCTATGGCTACACCTTC
TRBJ2-7 TRBV10-2 14 TRBD1 . CASSQDRGFYEQYF TGCGCCAGCAGTCAAGACAGGGGCTTTTACGAGCAGTACTTC
TRBJ2-1 TRBV18 15 TRBD1 . CASSRGQGSLDEQFF TGTGCCAGCTCACGAGGACAGGGTTCTTTGGATGAGCAGTTCTTC
TRBJ2-7 TRBV4-1 16 . . CASSLTNANPIYEQYF TGCGCCAGCAGCCTTACCAACGCTAACCCAATCTACGAGCAGTACTTC
TRBJ1-1 TRBV5-6 13 . . CASKETGLPEAFF TGTGCCAGCAAGGAGACAGGTTTGCCTGAAGCTTTCTTT
TRBJ1-1 TRBV19 11 . . CASRYDTEAFF TGTGCCAGTCGCTACGATACTGAAGCTTTCTTT
TRBJ2-2 TRBV28 14 . . CATYWRDNTGELFF TGTGCCACCTACTGGCGGGACAACACCGGGGAGCTGTTTTTT
TRBJ2-7 TRBV9 13 . . CASSVGADYEQYF TGTGCCAGCAGCGTAGGCGCAGATTACGAGCAGTACTTC
TRBJ2-2 TRBV19 17 . few CASTPRGVSANTGELFF TGTGCCAGTACCCCCCGCGGGGTCTCCGCGAACACCGGGGAGCTGTTTTTT
TRBJ2-2 TRBV28 15 . . CAISPGRFMAGELFF TGTGCCATTTCACCGGGTCGGTTTATGGCCGGGGAGCTGTTTTTT
TRBJ1-3 TRBV7-2 15 TRBD1 . CASRQDRASGNTIYF TGTGCCAGCAGACAGGACAGGGCCTCTGGAAACACCATATATTTT